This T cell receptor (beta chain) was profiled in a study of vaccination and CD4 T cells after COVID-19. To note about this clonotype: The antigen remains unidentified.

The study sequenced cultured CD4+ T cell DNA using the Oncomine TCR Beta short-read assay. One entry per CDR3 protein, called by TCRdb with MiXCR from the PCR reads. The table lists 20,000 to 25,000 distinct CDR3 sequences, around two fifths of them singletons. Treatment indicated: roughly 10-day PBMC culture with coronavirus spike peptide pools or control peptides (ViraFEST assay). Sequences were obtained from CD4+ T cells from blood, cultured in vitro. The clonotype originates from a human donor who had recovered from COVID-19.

The CDR3 DNA follows: TGCGCCAGCAGTGAATCTAGGTACACCTCTGAAGCTTTCTTT. Translating it yields CASSESRYTSEAFF. The V gene is TRBV10-1, the J gene TRBJ1-1; D gene ambiguous. This CDR3 region has 14 residues. Germline CDR1 is WNHNN and CDR2 is SYGVQD (reference sequence). Between the trimmed V and J ends, which lost 3 bases and 6 bases, there was a span of 14 bases.